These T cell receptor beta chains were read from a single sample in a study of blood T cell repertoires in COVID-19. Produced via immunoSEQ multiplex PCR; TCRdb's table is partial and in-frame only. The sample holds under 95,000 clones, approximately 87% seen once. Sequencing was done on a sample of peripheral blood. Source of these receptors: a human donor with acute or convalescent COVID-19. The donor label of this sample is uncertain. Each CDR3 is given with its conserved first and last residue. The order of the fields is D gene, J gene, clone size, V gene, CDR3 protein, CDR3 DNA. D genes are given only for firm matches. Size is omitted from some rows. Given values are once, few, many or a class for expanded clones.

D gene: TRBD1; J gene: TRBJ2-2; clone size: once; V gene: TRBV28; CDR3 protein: CASSWDRATGELFF; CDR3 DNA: TGTGCCAGCAGTTGGGACAGGGCCACCGGGGAGCTGTTTTTT
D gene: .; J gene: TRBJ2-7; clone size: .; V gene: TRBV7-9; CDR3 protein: CASGRAEGVGQYF; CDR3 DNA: TGTGCCAGCGGGCGGGCGGAGGGTGTTGGGCAGTACTTC
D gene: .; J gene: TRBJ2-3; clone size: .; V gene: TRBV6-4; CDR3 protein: CASSDITGPGRLNTQYF; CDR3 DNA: TGTGCCAGCAGCGATATAACAGGGCCTGGGCGATTGAATACGCAGTATTTT
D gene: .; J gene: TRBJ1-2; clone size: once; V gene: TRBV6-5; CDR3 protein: CATRPGGYGYTF; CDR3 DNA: TGTGCCACCCGGCCGGGTGGCTATGGCTACACCTTC
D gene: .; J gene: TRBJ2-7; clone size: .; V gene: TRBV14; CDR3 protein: CASSRTVSLAEQYF; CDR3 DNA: TGTGCCAGCAGCCGAACGGTTTCCCTTGCCGAGCAGTACTTC
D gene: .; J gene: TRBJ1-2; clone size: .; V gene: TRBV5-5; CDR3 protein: CASSSKPGSNYGYTF; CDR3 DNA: TGTGCCAGCAGCTCAAAACCGGGTTCTAACTATGGCTACACCTTC
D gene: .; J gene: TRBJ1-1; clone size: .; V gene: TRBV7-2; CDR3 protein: CASSPKAGSMNTEAFF; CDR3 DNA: TGTGCCAGCAGCCCCAAGGCGGGGAGCATGAACACTGAAGCTTTCTTT
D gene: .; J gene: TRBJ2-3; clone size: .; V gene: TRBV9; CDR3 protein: CASSAIRSEGRQYF; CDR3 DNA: TGTGCCAGCAGCGCCATCCGATCGGAGGGGAGGCAGTATTTT
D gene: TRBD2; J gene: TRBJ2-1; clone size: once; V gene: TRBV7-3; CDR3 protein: CASSLTGTSGGNEQFF; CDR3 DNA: TGTGCCAGCAGCTTAACCGGGACTAGCGGGGGGAATGAGCAGTTCTTC
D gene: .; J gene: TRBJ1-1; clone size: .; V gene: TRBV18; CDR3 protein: CASSAGSNTEAFF; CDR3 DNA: TGTGCCAGCTCAGCGGGGTCAAACACTGAAGCTTTCTTT
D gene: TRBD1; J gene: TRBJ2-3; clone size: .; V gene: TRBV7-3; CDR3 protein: CASSLIGTAKPDTQYF; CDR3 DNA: TGTGCCAGCAGCTTGATTGGGACAGCAAAACCAGATACGCAGTATTTT
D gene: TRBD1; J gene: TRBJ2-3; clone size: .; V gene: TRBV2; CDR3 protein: CASRIGQGPDTQYF; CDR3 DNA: TGTGCCAGCAGGATAGGACAGGGCCCAGATACGCAGTATTTT
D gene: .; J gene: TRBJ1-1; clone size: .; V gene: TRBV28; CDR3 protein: CASSLLVNTEAFF; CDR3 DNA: TGTGCCAGCAGTTTGCTAGTGAACACTGAAGCTTTCTTT
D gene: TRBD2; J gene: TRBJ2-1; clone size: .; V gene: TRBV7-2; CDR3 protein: CASSSSGGGALNEQFF; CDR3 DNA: TGTGCCAGCAGCTCAAGCGGCGGGGGGGCCTTAAATGAGCAGTTCTTC
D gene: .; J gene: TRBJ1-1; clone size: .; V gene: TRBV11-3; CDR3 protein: CASSSGTKNTEAFF; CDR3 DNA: TGTGCCAGCAGCTCCGGGACAAAGAACACTGAAGCTTTCTTT
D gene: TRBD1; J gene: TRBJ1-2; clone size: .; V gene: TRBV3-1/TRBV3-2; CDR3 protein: CASSQDRTGVGYGYTF; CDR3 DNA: TGTGCCAGCAGCCAAGATCGGACAGGGGTTGGATATGGCTACACCTTC
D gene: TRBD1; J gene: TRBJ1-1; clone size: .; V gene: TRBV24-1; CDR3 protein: CATSDAGQGNTEAFF; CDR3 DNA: TGTGCCACCAGTGACGCCGGACAGGGCAACACTGAAGCTTTCTTT
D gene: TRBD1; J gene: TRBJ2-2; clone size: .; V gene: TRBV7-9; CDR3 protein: CASSHRGTTGELFF; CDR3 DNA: TGTGCCAGCAGCCACAGGGGTACCACCGGGGAGCTGTTTTTT
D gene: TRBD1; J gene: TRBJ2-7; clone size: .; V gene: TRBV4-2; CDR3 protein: CASSQDRGQGSYEQYF; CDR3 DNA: TGTGCCAGCAGCCAAGATAGGGGACAGGGTTCCTACGAGCAGTACTTC
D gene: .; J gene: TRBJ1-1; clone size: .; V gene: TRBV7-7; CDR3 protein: CASSWNRDTEAFF; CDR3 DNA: TGTGCTAGCAGCTGGAACAGGGACACTGAAGCTTTCTTT
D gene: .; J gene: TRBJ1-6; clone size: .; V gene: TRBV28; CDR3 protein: CASSLSGKSNSPLHF; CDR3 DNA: TGTGCCAGCAGTTTATCGGGGAAATCGAATTCACCCCTCCACTTT
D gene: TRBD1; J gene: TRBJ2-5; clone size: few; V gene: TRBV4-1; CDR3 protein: CASSPGGSGETQYF; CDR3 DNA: TGCGCCAGCAGCCCAGGGGGCTCCGGAGAGACCCAGTACTTC
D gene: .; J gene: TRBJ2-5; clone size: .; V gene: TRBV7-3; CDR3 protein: CASSSGKRETQYF; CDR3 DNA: TGTGCCAGCAGCTCCGGGAAGCGGGAGACCCAGTACTTC
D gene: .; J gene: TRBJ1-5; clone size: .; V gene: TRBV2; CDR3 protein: CASRESYSNQPQHF; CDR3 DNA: TGTGCCAGCAGAGAATCTTATAGCAATCAGCCCCAGCATTTT
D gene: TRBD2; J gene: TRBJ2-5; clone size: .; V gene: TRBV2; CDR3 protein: CASSSGTSIPRGYF; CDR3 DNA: TGTGCCAGCAGCTCCGGGACTAGCATCCCCCGGGGGTACTTC
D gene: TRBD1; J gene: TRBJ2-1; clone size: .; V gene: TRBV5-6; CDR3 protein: CASSLKTGEAFF; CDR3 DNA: TGTGCCAGCAGCTTAAAGACAGGGGAGGCGTTCTTC
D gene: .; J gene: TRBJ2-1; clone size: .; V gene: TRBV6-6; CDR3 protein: CASGQDRYNEQFF; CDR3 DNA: TGTGCCAGCGGCCAGGACAGATACAATGAGCAGTTCTTC
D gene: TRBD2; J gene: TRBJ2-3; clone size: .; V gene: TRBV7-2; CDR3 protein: CASSSGGGAQDTQYF; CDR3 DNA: TGTGCCAGCAGCTCGGGCGGGGGGGCCCAAGATACGCAGTATTTT
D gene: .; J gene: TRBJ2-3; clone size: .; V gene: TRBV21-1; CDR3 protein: CASSPGTGATSTDTQYF; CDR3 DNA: TGTGCCAGCAGTCCCGGGACAGGGGCAACTAGCACAGATACGCAGTATTTT
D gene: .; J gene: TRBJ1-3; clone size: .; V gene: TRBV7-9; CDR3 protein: CASSLDGGNTIYF; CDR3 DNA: TGTGCCAGCAGCTTAGACGGTGGAAACACCATATATTTT
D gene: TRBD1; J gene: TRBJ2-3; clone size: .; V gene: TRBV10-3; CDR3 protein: CAIAVPGQGSDTQYF; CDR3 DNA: TGTGCCATCGCGGTCCCGGGACAGGGGTCAGATACGCAGTATTTT
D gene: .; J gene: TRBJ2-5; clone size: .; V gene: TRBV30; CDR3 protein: CAWGKGGAETQYF; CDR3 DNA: TGTGCCTGGGGGAAAGGAGGGGCTGAGACCCAGTACTTC
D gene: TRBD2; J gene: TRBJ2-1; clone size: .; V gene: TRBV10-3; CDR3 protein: CAISESLRETEQFF; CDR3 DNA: TGTGCCATCAGTGAGTCCTTGCGGGAGACTGAGCAGTTCTTC
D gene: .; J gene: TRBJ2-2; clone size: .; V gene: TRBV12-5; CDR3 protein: CASAPGQNTGELFF; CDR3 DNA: TGTGCTAGTGCCCCGGGACAGAACACCGGGGAGCTGTTTTTT
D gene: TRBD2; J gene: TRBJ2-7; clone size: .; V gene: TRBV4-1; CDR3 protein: CASSQGLAGEQYF; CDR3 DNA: TGCGCCAGCAGCCAAGGACTAGCTGGAGAGCAGTACTTC
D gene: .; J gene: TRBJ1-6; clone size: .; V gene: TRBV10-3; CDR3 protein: CAISEIGGFSPLHF; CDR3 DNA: TGTGCCATCAGTGAGATAGGGGGATTCTCACCCCTCCACTTT
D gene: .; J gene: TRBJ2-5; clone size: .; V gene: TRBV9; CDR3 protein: CASSPRQGVETQYF; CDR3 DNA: TGTGCCAGCAGCCCACGACAAGGGGTTGAGACCCAGTACTTC
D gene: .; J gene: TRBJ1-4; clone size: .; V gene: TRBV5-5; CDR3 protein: CASSLVQGPFGFF; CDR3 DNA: TGTGCCAGCAGCTTGGTACAGGGCCCGTTTGGTTTTTTT
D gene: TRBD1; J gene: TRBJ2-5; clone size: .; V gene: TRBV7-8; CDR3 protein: CASSSDPYRGLQETQYF; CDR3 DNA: TGTGCCAGCAGCTCCGACCCTTACAGGGGGCTCCAAGAGACCCAGTACTTC
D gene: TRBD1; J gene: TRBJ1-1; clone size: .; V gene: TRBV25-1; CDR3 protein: CASSPDRGRNTEAFF; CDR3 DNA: TGTGCCAGCAGCCCCGACAGGGGGCGGAACACTGAAGCTTTCTTT
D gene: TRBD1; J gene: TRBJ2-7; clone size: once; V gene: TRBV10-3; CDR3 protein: CAILATDRGYEQYF; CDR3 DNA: TGTGCCATCCTGGCGACGGACAGGGGTTACGAGCAGTACTTC